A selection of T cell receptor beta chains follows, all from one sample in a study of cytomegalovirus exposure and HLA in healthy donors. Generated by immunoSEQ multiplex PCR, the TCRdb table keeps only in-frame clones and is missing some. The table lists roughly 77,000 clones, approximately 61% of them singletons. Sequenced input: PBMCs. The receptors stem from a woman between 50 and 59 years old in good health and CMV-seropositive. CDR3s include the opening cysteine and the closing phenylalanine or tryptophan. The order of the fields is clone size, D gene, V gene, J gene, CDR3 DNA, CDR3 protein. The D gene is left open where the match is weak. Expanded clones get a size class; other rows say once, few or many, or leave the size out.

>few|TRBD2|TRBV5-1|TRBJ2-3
TGCGCCAGCAGCGCGGTTCCGGGGGGGGGAGGCACAGATACGCAGTATTTT
CASSAVPGGGGTDTQYF
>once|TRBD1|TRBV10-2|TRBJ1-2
TGCGCCAGCAGTGACAGGGGGAACTATGGCTACACCTTC
CASSDRGNYGYTF
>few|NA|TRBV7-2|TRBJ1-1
TGTGCCAGCAGCTATACTACGTGGCCGATGAACACTGAAGCTTTCTTT
CASSYTTWPMNTEAFF
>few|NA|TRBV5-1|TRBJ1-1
TGCGCCAGCAGCTCACGGGACATACCTGAAGCTTTCTTT
CASSSRDIPEAFF
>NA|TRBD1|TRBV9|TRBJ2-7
TGTGCCAGCAGCCCCCACCAGGGGGTCGAGCAGTACTTC
CASSPHQGVEQYF
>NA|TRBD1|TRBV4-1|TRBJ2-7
TGCGCCAGCAGCCAACCTGACAGGGGCTCCTACGAGCAGTACTTC
CASSQPDRGSYEQYF
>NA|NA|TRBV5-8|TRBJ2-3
TGTGCCAGCATCCTGAGGAGGGGGCCAGATACGCAGTATTTT
CASILRRGPDTQYF
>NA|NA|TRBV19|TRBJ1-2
TGTGCCTCATCCAGGGAGGCCCGGGGCTACACCTTC
CASSREARGYTF
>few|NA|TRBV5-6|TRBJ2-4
TGTGCCAGCAGCCTAGGGGTGTCCAAAAACATTCAGTACTTC
CASSLGVSKNIQYF
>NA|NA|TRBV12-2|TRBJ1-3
TGTGCAAGTCGCCTAGTTAGGCGGGGGGCTGGAAACACCATATATTTT
CASRLVRRGAGNTIYF
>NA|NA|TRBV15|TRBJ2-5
TGTGCCACCAGCTTGGCGGGGCTACAACGAGAGACCCAGTACTTC
CATSLAGLQRETQYF
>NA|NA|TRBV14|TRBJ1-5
TGTGCCAGCAGCCAAGTCCGGGGGCAGCCCCAGCATTTT
CASSQVRGQPQHF
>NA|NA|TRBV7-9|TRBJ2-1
TGTGCCAGCAGCCCCGCCTACAATGAGCAGTTCTTC
CASSPAYNEQFF
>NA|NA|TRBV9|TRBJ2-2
TGTGCCAGCAGCCCAGACAGCCTGGCCGGGGAGCTGTTTTTT
CASSPDSLAGELFF
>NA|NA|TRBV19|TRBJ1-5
TGTGCCAGTAGTACCTACGGCGGGGGGATCGATCAGCCCCAGCATTTT
CASSTYGGGIDQPQHF
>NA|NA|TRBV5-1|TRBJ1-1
TGCGCCAGCAGCTTGGCCGGGAGGTCCGAAGCTTTCTTT
CASSLAGRSEAFF
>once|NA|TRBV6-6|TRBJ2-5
TGTGCCAGTTCCAGGGAAGAGACCCAGTACTTC
CASSREETQYF
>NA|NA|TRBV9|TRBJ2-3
TGTGCCAGCGCTCCGGTGCGGGCCGTGGATACGCAGTATTTT
CASAPVRAVDTQYF
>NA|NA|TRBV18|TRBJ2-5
TGTGCCAGCTCACCACCAGCCGGGTACCAAGAGACCCAGTACTTC
CASSPPAGYQETQYF
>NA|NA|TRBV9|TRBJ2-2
TGTGCCAGCAGCATCGGGCAGGGAACCGGGGAGCTGTTTTTT
CASSIGQGTGELFF